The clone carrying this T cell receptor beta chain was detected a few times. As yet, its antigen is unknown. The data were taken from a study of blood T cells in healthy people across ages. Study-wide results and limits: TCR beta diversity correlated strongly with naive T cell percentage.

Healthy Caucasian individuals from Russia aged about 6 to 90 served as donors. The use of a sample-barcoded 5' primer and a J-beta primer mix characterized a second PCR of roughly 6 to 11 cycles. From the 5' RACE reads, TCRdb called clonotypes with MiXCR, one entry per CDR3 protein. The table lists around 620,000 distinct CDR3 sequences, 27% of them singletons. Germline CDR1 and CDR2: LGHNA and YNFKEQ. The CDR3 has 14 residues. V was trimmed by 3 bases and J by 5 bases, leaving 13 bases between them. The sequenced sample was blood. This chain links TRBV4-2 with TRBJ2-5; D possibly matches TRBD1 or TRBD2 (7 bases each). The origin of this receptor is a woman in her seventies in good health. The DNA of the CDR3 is TGTGCCAGCAGCCAGCCCAGGGGGGGGGAGACCCAGTACTTC. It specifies CASSQPRGGETQYF.